The 26 T cell receptor beta chains in this list originate from one sample, sequenced in a study of T cells in Graves' hyperthyroidism and ophthalmopathy (dated by TCRdb to between 2017 and 2020). Preparation of the library involved multiplex PCR. Sequencing relied on an Illumina HiSeq 2000. Amplification of TCR beta CDR3 regions was carried out from RNA transcripts. A first-round RT-PCR of the TCR CDR3 used the HTBI primer set with the Qiagen OneStep RT-PCR kit. The public reads were run again by TCRdb, first through fastp at Q25 and then through MiXCR, and only productive beta chains were kept. Entries that share a CDR3 protein sequence are merged under the most common genes and DNA. The sample table lists 350,000 or so distinct CDR3 sequences, about 18% of them with a count of one. About a third of the sample rests with the top ten. The specimen was blood. The receptor set was obtained from a woman aged 25 to 39 with Graves' hyperthyroidism that later progressed to Graves' ophthalmopathy.

This clonotype was found many times. This chain joins TRBV4-1 and TRBJ2-4, with D possibly being TRBD2 (6 bases). The V end was cut by 3 bases, the J end by 0 bases, with 12 bases between. This CDR3 region has 16 residues. CDR1 is MGHRA, CDR2 YSYEKL, per germline. CDR3 protein: CASSHRAGLAKNIQYF. The CDR3 nucleotides are TGCGCCAGCAGCCATAGGGCGGGATTAGCCAAAAACATTCAGTACTTC.

The J gene is TRBJ2-3, the V gene TRBV2; 9 nucleotides match TRBD2. The length of the CDR3 is 16 residues. V was pared by 6 bases and J by 5 bases, with 12 bases of the junction left unmatched. The germline V gene has CDR1 SNHLY and CDR2 FYNNEI. For the CDR3, the DNA is TGTGCCAGCAGCTTCGCGGCGGGGGGGCAGGGAGATACGCAGTATTTT. This translates into CASSFAAGGQGDTQYF.

This clonotype was seen at least ten times. The rearrangement links TRBV28 to TRBJ1-1; a weak D match, TRBD1 (6 bases). V was clipped by 4 bases and J by 7 bases, with 16 bases between them. This CDR3 comprises 14 residues. Germline CDR1 and CDR2: MDHEN and SYDVKM. In DNA form, the CDR3 reads TGTGCCAGCAGTTCCAAACAGGGTCTGATTGAAGCTTTCTTT. It translates to CASSSKQGLIEAFF.

This clonotype was seen repeatedly, ten times or more. This chain links TRBV27 with TRBJ1-5; TRBD1 aligns across 7 bases. The V gene end was trimmed by 5 bases and the J gene end by 5 bases; junction bases not matched to a gene: 6. Germline-derived CDR1 and CDR2 are MNHEY and SMNVEV (reference sequence). This CDR3 comprises 14 residues. CDR3: CASSLRGADQPQHF. The CDR3, as DNA: TGTGCCAGCAGTCTCAGGGGGGCTGATCAGCCCCAGCATTTT.

This clonotype was counted a few times. As DNA, the CDR3 is TGTGCCAGCAGGGAGTATAGCAATCAGCCCCAGCATTTT. Its protein is CASREYSNQPQHF. V usage is TRBV7-8 and J usage is TRBJ1-5; no firm D call. The V gene's germline CDR1 is SGHVS and CDR2 FQNEAQ. V was clipped by 6 bases and J by 0 bases, with 6 bases between them. The CDR3 extends over 13 amino acids.

This clonotype showed up just a few times. This chain joins TRBV20-1 and TRBJ2-1; tentatively, D is TRBD2 (7 bases). V was shortened by 3 bases and J by 7 bases, with 19 bases between the two germline ends. The CDR3 sequence is 15 residues long. Germline CDR1 and CDR2: DFQATT and SNEGSKA (reference sequence). The CDR3 sequence: CSARVGGPSRNEQFF. The CDR3 DNA reads as TGCAGTGCTAGGGTGGGGGGGCCGTCAAGAAATGAGCAGTTCTTC.

In its sample, this clonotype was seen a few times. The CDR3 DNA is TGCAGTGCCGGTGGCCTAGCGGGTACGCGGGCCCTATACGAGCAGTACTTC. Its protein product is CSAGGLAGTRALYEQYF. The chain carries TRBV20-1 and TRBJ2-7; 8 positions match TRBD2. Germline assignment: CDR1 DFQATT and CDR2 SNEGSKA (reference sequence). The V gene end was trimmed by 6 bases and the J gene end by 4 bases; junction bases not matched to a gene: 20. The CDR3 is 17 residues long.

This clonotype has a count of ten or more. V gene TRBV10-2 combines with J gene TRBJ2-3; D remains unclear. The CDR3 has 18 residues. Trimming took off 2 bases at V and 2 bases at J, with 20 bases between the two ends. CDR1 is WSHSY and CDR2 is SAAADI in the germline V gene. CDR3 sequence reads: CASSEPHGLPDDTDTQYF. In DNA form, the CDR3 reads TGCGCCAGCAGTGAGCCTCACGGGCTACCCGACGACACAGATACGCAGTATTTT.

The chain links TRBV2 to TRBJ2-3; 8 bases fit TRBD1. The CDR3 loop spans 18 amino acids. The germline V gene has CDR1 SNHLY and CDR2 FYNNEI. Losses at the gene ends were 3 bases for V and 0 bases for J; bases not matched to a gene: 11. In nucleotides, the CDR3 is TGTGCCAGCAGTGAGTCAGGGGGCGTTTTTTCCAGCACAGATACGCAGTATTTT. It specifies CASSESGGVFSSTDTQYF.

In this sample, this clonotype turned up many times. The DNA for the CDR3 is TGTGCCAGCAGCCAAGCAATCGGGTCGCCCTACGAGCAGTACTTC. Protein: CASSQAIGSPYEQYF. The chain links TRBV3-1 to TRBJ2-7; no clear D gene. Germline V gene lookup returns CDR1 LGHDT and CDR2 YNNKEL (reference sequence). V was trimmed by 1 base and J by 2 bases, leaving 12 bases between them. The CDR3 is 15 residues long.

This clonotype was picked up many times. The chain employs TRBV28 and TRBJ2-1; D uncertain. The CDR3 loop spans 12 amino acids. The ends were cut back, 7 bases at V and 9 bases at J, with 13 bases in the middle. The germline CDR1 and CDR2 sequences are MDHEN and SYDVKM. The CDR3 sequence: CASTLESGEQFF. DNA for the CDR3: TGTGCCAGCACCTTAGAGTCGGGTGAGCAGTTCTTC.

This clonotype occurred a few times. The chain combines TRBV20-1 with TRBJ2-1, with D perhaps matching TRBD1 or TRBD2 (5 bases each). Germline V gene data show CDR1 as DFQATT and CDR2 as SNEGSKA (reference sequence). V lost 1 base and J lost 5, with 18 bases in between. The CDR3 runs 16 residues. The CDR3 protein is CSARALTGRSNNEQFF. The DNA of the CDR3 is TGCAGTGCTAGAGCCCTCACGGGGCGGTCAAACAATGAGCAGTTCTTC.

This clonotype was picked up many times. The chain combines TRBV29-1 with TRBJ2-1; 8 bases map to TRBD1. The CDR3 extends over 14 amino acids. CDR1 is SQVTM and CDR2 is ANQGSEA in the germline V gene. With 6 bases clipped from V and 10 bases from J, the junction kept 14 bases outside the gene matches. The CDR3 protein is CSVEPEDRVEEQFF. The CDR3 nucleotides are TGCAGCGTCGAGCCGGAGGACAGGGTAGAAGAGCAGTTCTTC.

The V gene is TRBV18, the J gene TRBJ2-3, with 8 nucleotides matching TRBD2. The germline gives CDR1 KGHSH, CDR2 LQKENI. CDR3 length: 16 amino acids. After removal of 6 bases from V and 4 bases from J, the junction contained 12 bases not matched to a gene. The CDR3, as DNA: TGTGCCAGCTCGCTGACTAGCGTAAGGGGCGCAGATACGCAGTATTTT. Its translation: CASSLTSVRGADTQYF.

A remark on this clonotype: A much larger clone differs from this one at a single base, so this may be a read error. The V and J genes are TRBV28 and TRBJ1-1, with D unclear. The CDR3 sequence is 13 residues long. CDR1 is MDHEN, CDR2 SYDVKM, per germline. V shed 11 bases and J shed 1 base, with 14 bases lying between them. The CDR3 DNA sequence: TGTGCCGGCGTATTTGTCGGGAACACTGAAGCTTTCTTT. Its protein is CAGVFVGNTEAFF.

J is TRBJ1-5 and V is TRBV4-1; TRBD1 might be the D (5 bases). The germline V and J ends were trimmed by 9 bases and 7 bases, with 19 bases remaining between them. Germline CDR1 and CDR2: MGHRA and YSYEKL. CDR3 size: 14 residues. CDR3 loop: CASNHGGLRQPQHF. CDR3 DNA: TGCGCCAGTAACCACGGGGGGTTGCGGCAGCCCCAGCATTTT.

With regard to this clonotype: A much larger clone is a single base away; this may be a read error. V is TRBV28 and J is TRBJ2-1, with 9 bases matching TRBD2. This CDR3 has 15 amino acids. The germline gives CDR1 MDHEN, CDR2 SYDVKM. The V and J ends lost 10 bases and 7 bases, in that order; junction bases with no gene match: 14. CDR3 residues: CAIRGVAGVNNEQFF. CDR3 nucleotide sequence: TGTGCCATCAGAGGGGTAGCGGGAGTAAATAATGAGCAGTTCTTC.

There are many counts of this clonotype. The V and J genes are TRBV6-1 and TRBJ1-1; TRBD1 might be the D (5 bases). The V gene's germline CDR1 is MNHNS and CDR2 SASEGT. The CDR3 consists of 16 residues. The germline V and J ends were trimmed by 2 bases and 1 base, with 14 bases remaining between them. In DNA form, the CDR3 reads TGTGCCAGCAGTGAACGGTGGGGGAGGGCGAACACTGAAGCTTTCTTT. Translation gives CASSERWGRANTEAFF.

This clonotype occurred a few times. V and J are TRBV5-1 and TRBJ1-5, with 9 bases identical to TRBD1. The CDR3 contains 14 residues. The trim removed 4 bases at V and 6 bases at J, leaving 5 bases unmatched. Germline values: CDR1 SGHRS, CDR2 YFSETQ. CDR3: CASSTGTGLQPQHF. DNA of the CDR3: TGCGCCAGCAGCACCGGGACAGGGCTTCAGCCCCAGCATTTT.

This clonotype was recorded many times. The rearrangement links TRBV27 to TRBJ2-1; 13 bases align to TRBD2. Germline V gene lookup returns CDR1 MNHEY and CDR2 SMNVEV (reference sequence). The CDR3 covers 20 residues. J was trimmed by 9 bases and V by 5 bases; bases with no gene match: 22. The CDR3 spells CASSTRSRGLAGPKRGEQFF. Here the CDR3 DNA reads TGTGCCAGCAGTACAAGGTCGCGGGGACTAGCGGGGCCAAAACGGGGTGAGCAGTTCTTC.

A few counts support this clonotype. The chain is built from TRBV12-5 and TRBJ2-5; 12 bases match TRBD1. This CDR3 has 15 amino acids. With V trimmed by 3 bases and J by 4 bases, 3 bases remained unmatched. Germline V gene data show CDR1 as LGHNT and CDR2 as FRNRAP. Here the CDR3 DNA reads TGTGCTAGTGGTTTTGGGACAGGGGGCTTAGAGACCCAGTACTTC. It translates to CASGFGTGGLETQYF.

The sample holds a few counts of this clonotype. This clone may be a read error of a much larger clone one base away. The rearrangement uses TRBV28 and TRBJ1-2; D gene unclear. Looked up from germline, CDR1 is MDHEN and CDR2 is SYDVKM. The CDR3 covers 15 residues. The CDR3 sequence is CTSSLGQILGYGYTF. The CDR3 region has the DNA TGTACCAGCAGTTTGGGCCAGATCCTGGGGTATGGCTACACCTTC.

This clonotype occurred many times. V usage is TRBV28 and J usage is TRBJ2-2; D remains ambiguous. Germline V CDR1 and CDR2: MDHEN, SYDVKM. This CDR3 is 15 amino acids long. The V end was cut by 6 bases, the J end by 8 bases, with 19 bases between. The CDR3: CASRLLPDLQGELFF. The CDR3, as DNA: TGTGCCAGCAGACTGCTCCCGGACCTCCAAGGGGAGCTGTTTTTT.

This clonotype was counted many times. The gene calls are TRBV15 and TRBJ1-2; possible D gene TRBD1, 6 bases. This CDR3 contains 17 residues. The germline V gene has CDR1 LNHNV and CDR2 YYDKDF (reference sequence). V was clipped by 5 bases and J by 2 bases, with 21 bases between them. The CDR3 loop is CATSFRIRGQQNYGYTF. The CDR3 DNA sequence: TGTGCCACCAGCTTTCGGATTCGTGGACAGCAAAACTATGGCTACACCTTC.

This clonotype has ten or more counts. This chain uses TRBV29-1 with TRBJ1-6; no definite D call. CDR1 is SQVTM, CDR2 ANQGSEA, per germline. Trimming cost V 4 bases and J 8 bases, with 12 bases left between them. This CDR3 has 13 residues. The CDR3 sequence: CSVGWSAHSPLHF. DNA for the CDR3: TGCAGCGTTGGCTGGAGTGCCCATTCACCCCTCCACTTT.

The V gene is TRBV29-1, the J gene TRBJ2-7; D is possibly TRBD1 (5 bases). The CDR3 covers 14 residues. V shed 4 bases and J shed 0 bases, with 13 bases lying between them. From germline, CDR1 is SQVTM and CDR2 ANQGSEA. The CDR3 loop reads CSVVPDTYSYEQYF. CDR3 coding DNA: TGCAGCGTTGTCCCGGACACTTACTCCTACGAGCAGTACTTC.